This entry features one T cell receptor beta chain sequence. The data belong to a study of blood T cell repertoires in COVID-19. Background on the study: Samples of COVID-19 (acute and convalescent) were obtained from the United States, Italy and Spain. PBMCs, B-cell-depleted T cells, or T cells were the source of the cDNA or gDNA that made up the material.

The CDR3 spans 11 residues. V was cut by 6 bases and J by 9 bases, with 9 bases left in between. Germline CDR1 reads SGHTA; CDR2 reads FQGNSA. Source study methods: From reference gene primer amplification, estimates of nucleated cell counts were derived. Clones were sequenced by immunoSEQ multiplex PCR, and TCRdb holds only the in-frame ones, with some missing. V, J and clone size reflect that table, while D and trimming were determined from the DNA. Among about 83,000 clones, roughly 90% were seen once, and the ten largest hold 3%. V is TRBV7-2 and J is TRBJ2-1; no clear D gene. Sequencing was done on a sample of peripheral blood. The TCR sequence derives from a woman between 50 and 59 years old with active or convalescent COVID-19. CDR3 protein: CASSQVGEQFF. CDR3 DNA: TGTGCCAGCAGTCAAGTCGGTGAGCAGTTCTTC.